This paragraph covers one TCR beta chain sequence. Authors' methods: Amplified reference gene primers provided the basis for estimating nucleated cell counts. The method was immunoSEQ multiplex PCR; TCRdb's version includes in-frame clones alone and lacks a portion of them. D and trimming were read from the DNA, whereas the V and J calls and clone size are those reported in that table. The sample includes around 94,000 clones, more than 75% of them seen just once. The data are from a study of blood T cell repertoires in COVID-19. Looking at the study overall: The samples span acute and convalescent COVID-19 from the United States, Italy and Spain. From T cells, B-cell-depleted T cells, or PBMCs came the material, which was cDNA or gDNA.

V lost 5 bases and J lost 5; bases outside the gene matches: 9. CDR3 size: 15 residues. Per germline, CDR1 SEHNR and CDR2 FQNEAQ (reference sequence). The receptor comes from a man in his 60s with active or convalescent COVID-19. Material: peripheral blood. This chain uses TRBV7-9 with TRBJ2-3; 8 bases align to TRBD2. CDR3 nucleotides: TGTGCCAGCAGCCTAGGAAGCGGGAGAAAAGATACGCAGTATTTT. Residues: CASSLGSGRKDTQYF. Full variable domain (outside the CDR3, taken from reference TRBV7-9 and TRBJ2-3): DTGVSQNPRHKITKRGQNVTFRCDPISEHNRLYWYRQTLGQGPEFLTYFQNEAQLEKSRLLSDRFSAERPKGSFSTLEIQRTEQGDSAMYLCASSLGSGRKDTQYFGPGTRLTVL.